This record concerns one T cell receptor beta chain sequence. Trimming cost V 1 base and J 2 bases, with 15 bases left between them. The CDR3 is 17 residues long. Germline assignment: CDR1 SGHAT and CDR2 FQNNGV. This sample was taken from a study of blood T cell repertoires in COVID-19. Study overall: The United States, Italy and Spain were the sources of the acute and convalescent COVID-19 samples.

Authors' analysis steps: Estimates of nucleated cell counts were drawn from the amplification of reference gene primers. TCRdb's copy holds only in-frame clones and misses some; the assay was immunoSEQ multiplex PCR. That table gives V, J and clone size, and the DNA gave D and trimming. The data show about 210,000 clones, 65% to 90% seen once. Recruits, aged about 18 to 95 years, lived in 24 US areas. The clonotype originates from a woman aged 40 to 49 with acute COVID-19. This chain joins TRBV11-2 and TRBJ2-1; no firm D call. Sequencing was carried out using PBMCs or T cells enriched from blood (not recorded which). CDR3 loop: CASSLAPELEPYNEQFF. DNA for the CDR3: TGTGCCAGCAGCTTAGCCCCTGAGCTCGAGCCCTACAATGAGCAGTTCTTC.